Each of the 11 T cell receptor beta chains below was sequenced from the same sample in a study of human T cells and chemical hapten exposure (dated by TCRdb to the early 2020s). Library creation used RACE. The sequencer listed for this sample is NextSeq 500. TCRdb reprocessing: public reads trimmed at Q25 with fastp, clones called with MiXCR, in-frame beta chains kept. Each CDR3 protein gets just one entry, which takes the most common genes and DNA from the rows behind it. For this sample the table gives over 85,000 distinct CDR3 sequences, of which 9.3% were detected only once. Clones ranked in the top ten supply about 2% of the sample. The time point label for this specimen denotes: patch test 2, 6 weeks after DPC sensitization. The treatment or condition tag for this specimen amounts to: therapeutic diphenylcyclopropenone sensitization with weekly scalp DPC. The starting material was whole blood, obtained in connection with sensitization to the hapten diphenylcyclopropenone (DPC). Source of these receptors: a woman in her forties with alopecia areata. Some clones in this sample may be carry-over from other donors' samples.

This clonotype has at least ten counts. This chain connects TRBV29-1 to TRBJ2-1; tentatively, D is TRBD2 (6 bases). CDR1 and CDR2 from the germline V gene are SQVTM and ANQGSEA. Trimming cost V 4 bases and J 8 bases, with 21 bases left between them. The CDR3 contains 15 residues. The CDR3 nucleotides are TGCAGCGTTGTGGGGGGTTGGAGTGTGCTACATGAGCAGTTCTTC. This gives the protein CSVVGGWSVLHEQFF.

This clonotype came up a few times. This chain connects TRBV2 to TRBJ2-7; 10 nucleotides agree with TRBD2. This CDR3 region has 14 residues. J lost 2 bases, V lost 4 bases, and 2 bases had no gene match. Germline V gene data show CDR1 as SNHLY and CDR2 as FYNNEI. The CDR3 DNA sequence: TGTGCCAGCAGTGTGGGGACTAGCGCCTACGAGCAGTACTTC. It translates to CASSVGTSAYEQYF.

This clonotype showed up just a few times. The genes are TRBV7-9 and TRBJ1-4, with D perhaps matching TRBD1 (6 bases). The CDR3 length is 13 residues. Germline V gene lookup returns CDR1 SEHNR and CDR2 FQNEAQ (reference sequence). Trimming cost V 4 bases and J 7 bases, with 10 bases left between them. The CDR3 coding sequence is TGTGCCAGCAGCTCGGAACAGGGTGAAAAACTGTTTTTT. Translated: CASSSEQGEKLFF. The complete variable domain, with remaining parts taken from reference TRBV7-9 and TRBJ1-4, reads DTGVSQNPRHKITKRGQNVTFRCDPISEHNRLYWYRQTLGQGPEFLTYFQNEAQLEKSRLLSDRFSAERPKGSFSTLEIQRTEQGDSAMYLCASSSEQGEKLFFGSGTQLSVL.

The chain carries TRBV20-1 and TRBJ2-1; 9 nucleotides align to TRBD2. CDR3 length: 14 residues. The germline V gene has CDR1 DFQATT and CDR2 SNEGSKA (reference sequence). Trimming at V came to 5 bases and at J to 6 bases, leaving 8 bases not matched to a gene. The CDR3 nucleotides are TGCAGTGCTTCGGGACTAGCTTCTGTCAATGAGCAGTTCTTC. Translated: CSASGLASVNEQFF.

Only a few counts were recorded for this clonotype. J is TRBJ2-1 and V is TRBV7-9; D uncertain. Germline loops: CDR1 SEHNR, CDR2 FQNEAQ (reference sequence). This CDR3 has 15 amino acids. Trimming took off 1 base at V and 0 bases at J, with 7 bases between the two ends. CDR3 protein: CASSLVASSYNEQFF. In nucleotides, the CDR3 is TGTGCCAGCAGCTTAGTCGCTAGCTCCTACAATGAGCAGTTCTTC.

This clonotype was seen ten or more times. The chain uses TRBV6-5 and TRBJ1-5; unclear D gene. Germline CDR1 reads MNHEY; CDR2 reads SVGAGI. The CDR3 length is 13 residues. Trimming removed 0 bases from V and 7 bases from J, with 7 bases in between. This chain's CDR3 is CASSYSRSQPQHF. CDR3 nucleotides: TGTGCCAGCAGTTACTCGAGGTCCCAGCCCCAGCATTTT.

This clonotype has a handful of counts. V usage is TRBV5-5 and J usage is TRBJ1-3, with no clear D. Germline V CDR1 and CDR2: SGHKS, YYEKEE (reference sequence). CDR3 length: 16 residues. V lost 0 bases and J 0 bases, leaving 10 bases between the germline ends. The chain's CDR3 is CASSLGVDFSGNTIYF. The DNA for the CDR3 is TGTGCCAGCAGCTTGGGGGTGGATTTCTCTGGAAACACCATATATTTT.

The chain recombines TRBV7-2 with TRBJ2-7; 10 bases align to TRBD1. Looked up from germline, CDR1 is SGHTA and CDR2 is FQGNSA. V lost 7 bases to trimming and J lost 3 bases; unmatched junction nucleotides: 3. The CDR3 is 13 amino acids. The CDR3 region is CASTRDRGYEQYF. The DNA for the CDR3 is TGTGCCAGCACCAGGGACAGGGGCTACGAGCAGTACTTC.

The chain recombines TRBV9 with TRBJ2-3, with 7 bases fitting TRBD2. V trimming: 4 bases; J trimming: 3 bases; junction bases outside the gene matches: 11. CDR3 length: 16 residues. Germline assignment: CDR1 SGDLS and CDR2 YYNGEE. In DNA, the CDR3 is TGTGCCAGCAGCTCCGGGGGAGGGCGGGCTACAGATACGCAGTATTTT. It translates to CASSSGGGRATDTQYF.

V usage is TRBV28 and J usage is TRBJ1-1; unclear D gene. Trimming shortened V by 5 bases and J by 5 bases, and 6 bases separated the two germline ends. The CDR3 is 11 amino acids. The germline V gene encodes CDR1 MDHEN and CDR2 SYDVKM. This CDR3 is CASSGVTEAFF. CDR3 DNA sequence: TGTGCCAGCAGTGGTGTGACTGAAGCTTTCTTT.

Only a few counts were recorded for this clonotype. The rearrangement uses TRBV28 and TRBJ1-2; possibly TRBD1 for D (5 bases). The CDR3 has 13 residues. Germline V CDR1 and CDR2: MDHEN, SYDVKM. V gave up 2 bases and J gave up 4 bases, with 8 bases separating them. CDR3 loop: CASSLGGGYGYTF. The CDR3 DNA is TGTGCCAGCAGTTTAGGGGGGGGCTATGGCTACACCTTC.